This T cell receptor (beta chain) was sequenced for a study of siplizumab effects on memory and regulatory T cells. Using immunoSEQ multiplex PCR, the repertoire was profiled, and TCRdb retains in-frame clones only, with some absent. The repertoire holds about 110,000 clones, with about 92% as singletons. Sequencing input: Tregs sorted from blood. This receptor was obtained from a human donor in good health.

CDR3 bases: TGTGCCAGCAGTGAAACCGCCCGGGACAGGGAGCATTTT. It specifies CASSETARDREHF. The chain links TRBV6-1 to TRBJ1-5; the match to TRBD1 covers 9 bases. The CDR3 consists of 13 residues. The trim removed 2 bases at V and 14 bases at J, leaving 7 bases unmatched. Germline V gene lookup returns CDR1 MNHNS and CDR2 SASEGT.